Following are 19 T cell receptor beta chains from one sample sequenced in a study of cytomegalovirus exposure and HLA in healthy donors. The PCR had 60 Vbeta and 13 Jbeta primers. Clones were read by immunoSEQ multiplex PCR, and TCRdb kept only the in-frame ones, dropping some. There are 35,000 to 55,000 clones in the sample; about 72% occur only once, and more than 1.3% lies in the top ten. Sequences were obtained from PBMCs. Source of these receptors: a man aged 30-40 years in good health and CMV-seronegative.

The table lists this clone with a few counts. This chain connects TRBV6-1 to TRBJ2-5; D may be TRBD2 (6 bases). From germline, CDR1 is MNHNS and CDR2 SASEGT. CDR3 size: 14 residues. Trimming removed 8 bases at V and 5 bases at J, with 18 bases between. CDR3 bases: TGTGCCAGCCGTTCGGGGGTCTTGGTCGAGACCCAGTACTTC. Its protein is CASRSGVLVETQYF.

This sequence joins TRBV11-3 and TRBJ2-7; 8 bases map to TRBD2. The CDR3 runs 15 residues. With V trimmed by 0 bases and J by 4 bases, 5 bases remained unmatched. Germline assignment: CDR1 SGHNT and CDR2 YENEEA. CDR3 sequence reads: CASSLDSSGRYEQYF. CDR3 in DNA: TGTGCCAGCAGCTTAGATTCCAGCGGGAGATACGAGCAGTACTTC.

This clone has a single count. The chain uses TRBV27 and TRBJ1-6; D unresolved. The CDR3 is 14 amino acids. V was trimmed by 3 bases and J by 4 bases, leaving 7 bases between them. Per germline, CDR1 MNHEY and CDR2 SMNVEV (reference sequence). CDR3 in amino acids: CASSFGGYNSPLHF. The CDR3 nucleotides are TGTGCCAGCAGTTTTGGCGGTTATAATTCACCCCTCCACTTT.

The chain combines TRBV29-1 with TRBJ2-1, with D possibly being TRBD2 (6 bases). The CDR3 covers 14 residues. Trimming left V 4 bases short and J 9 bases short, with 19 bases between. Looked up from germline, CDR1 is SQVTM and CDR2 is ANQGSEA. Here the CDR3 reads CSVAMGLDAPEQFF. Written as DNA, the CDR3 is TGCAGCGTTGCCATGGGACTGGACGCGCCTGAGCAGTTCTTC.

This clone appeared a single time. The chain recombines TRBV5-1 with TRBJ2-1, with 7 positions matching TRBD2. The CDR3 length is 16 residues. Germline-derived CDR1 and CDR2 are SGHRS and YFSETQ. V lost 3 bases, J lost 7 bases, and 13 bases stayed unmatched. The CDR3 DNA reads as TGCGCCAGCAGCTCCCGACTAGGGAGGGTAGGGAATGAGCAGTTCTTC. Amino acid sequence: CASSSRLGRVGNEQFF.

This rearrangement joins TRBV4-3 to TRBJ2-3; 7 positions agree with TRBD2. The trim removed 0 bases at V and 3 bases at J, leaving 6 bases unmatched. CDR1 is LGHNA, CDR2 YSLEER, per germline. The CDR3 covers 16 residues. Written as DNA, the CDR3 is TGCGCCAGCAGCCAAGATCGAGCGGGGACTACAGATACGCAGTATTTT. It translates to CASSQDRAGTTDTQYF.

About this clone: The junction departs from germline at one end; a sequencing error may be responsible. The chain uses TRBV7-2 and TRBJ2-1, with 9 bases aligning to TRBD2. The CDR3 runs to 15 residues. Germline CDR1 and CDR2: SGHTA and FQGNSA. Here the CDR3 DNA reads TGTGCCAGCAGATTAGCGGGAGTCAGTGTGAATGAGCAGTTCTTC. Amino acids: CASRLAGVSVNEQFF.

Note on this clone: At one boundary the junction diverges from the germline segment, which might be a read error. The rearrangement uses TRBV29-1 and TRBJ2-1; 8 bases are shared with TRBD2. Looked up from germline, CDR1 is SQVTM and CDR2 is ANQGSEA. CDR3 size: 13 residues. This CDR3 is CSVTRTSYSEQFF. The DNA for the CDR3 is TGCAGCGTCACCCGGACTAGCTACAGTGAGCAGTTCTTC.

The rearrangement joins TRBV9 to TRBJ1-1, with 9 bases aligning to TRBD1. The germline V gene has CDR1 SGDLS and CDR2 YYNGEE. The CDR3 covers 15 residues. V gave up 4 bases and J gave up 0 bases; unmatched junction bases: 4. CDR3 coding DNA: TGTGCCAGCAGCTCCCGGACAGGGGTGAACACTGAAGCTTTCTTT. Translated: CASSSRTGVNTEAFF.

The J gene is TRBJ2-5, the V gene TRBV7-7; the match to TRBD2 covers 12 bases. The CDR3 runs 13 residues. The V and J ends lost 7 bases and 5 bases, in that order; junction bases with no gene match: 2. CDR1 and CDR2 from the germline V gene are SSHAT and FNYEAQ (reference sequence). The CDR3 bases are TGTGCCAGCACCGGGACTAGCGGGGAGACCCAGTACTTC. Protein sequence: CASTGTSGETQYF.

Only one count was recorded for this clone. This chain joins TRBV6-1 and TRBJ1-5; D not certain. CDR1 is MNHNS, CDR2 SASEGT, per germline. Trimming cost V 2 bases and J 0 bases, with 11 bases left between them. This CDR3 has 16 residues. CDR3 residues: CASSELEVYSNQPQHF. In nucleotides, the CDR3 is TGTGCCAGCAGTGAACTCGAGGTTTATAGCAATCAGCCCCAGCATTTT.

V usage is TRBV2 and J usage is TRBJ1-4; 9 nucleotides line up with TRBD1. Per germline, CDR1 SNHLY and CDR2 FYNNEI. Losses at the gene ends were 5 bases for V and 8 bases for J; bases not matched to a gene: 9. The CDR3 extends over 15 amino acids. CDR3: CASSRTGGTGEKLFF. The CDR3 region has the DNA TGTGCCAGCAGTCGAACAGGGGGCACTGGGGAAAAACTGTTTTTT.

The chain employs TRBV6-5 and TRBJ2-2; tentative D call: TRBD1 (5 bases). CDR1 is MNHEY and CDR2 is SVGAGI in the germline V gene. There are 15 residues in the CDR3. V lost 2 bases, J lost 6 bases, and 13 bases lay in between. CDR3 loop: CASSYVGRGAGELFF. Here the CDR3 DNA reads TGTGCCAGCAGTTACGTGGGGCGCGGAGCCGGGGAGCTGTTTTTT.

The CDR3 here is CASSLGLAYEQYF. Written as DNA, the CDR3 is TGTGCCAGCAGTCTCGGACTAGCCTACGAGCAGTACTTC. This sequence joins TRBV6-7 and TRBJ2-7, with 7 bases lining up with TRBD2. TRBV6-7 is marked as an open reading frame, function uncertain. V shed 5 bases, J shed 2 bases, and the junction held 3 bases outside the gene matches. This CDR3 is 13 amino acids long.

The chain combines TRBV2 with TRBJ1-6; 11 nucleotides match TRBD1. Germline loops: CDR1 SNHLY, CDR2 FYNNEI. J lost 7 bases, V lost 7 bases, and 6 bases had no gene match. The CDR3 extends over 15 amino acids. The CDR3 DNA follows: TGTGCCAGCACCGGGACAGGGGGTTCCAATTCACCCCTCCACTTT. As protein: CASTGTGGSNSPLHF.

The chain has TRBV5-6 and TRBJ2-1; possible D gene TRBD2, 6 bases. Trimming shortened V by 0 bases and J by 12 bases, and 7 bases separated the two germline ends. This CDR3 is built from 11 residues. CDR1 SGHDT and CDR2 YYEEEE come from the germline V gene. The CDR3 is CASSLAGVQFF. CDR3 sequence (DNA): TGTGCCAGCAGCTTGGCGGGAGTGCAGTTCTTC.

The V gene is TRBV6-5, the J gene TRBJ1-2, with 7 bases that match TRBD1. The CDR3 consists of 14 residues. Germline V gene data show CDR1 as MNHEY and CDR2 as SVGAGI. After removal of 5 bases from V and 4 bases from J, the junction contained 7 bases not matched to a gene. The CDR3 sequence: CASSPGQAPYGYTF. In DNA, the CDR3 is TGTGCCAGCAGTCCAGGACAGGCCCCCTATGGCTACACCTTC.

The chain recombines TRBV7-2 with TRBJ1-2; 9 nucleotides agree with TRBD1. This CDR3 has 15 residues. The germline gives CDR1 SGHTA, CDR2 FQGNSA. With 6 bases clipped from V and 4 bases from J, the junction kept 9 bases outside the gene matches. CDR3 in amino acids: CASSQDRGESYGYTF. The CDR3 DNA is TGTGCCAGCAGTCAGGACAGGGGAGAATCCTATGGCTACACCTTC.

CDR3 residues: CASTKGLSSGLTNTGELFF. The CDR3 coding sequence is TGTGCCAGCACCAAAGGTCTCTCTAGCGGGCTCACGAACACCGGGGAGCTGTTTTTT. The chain is built from TRBV11-2 and TRBJ2-2, with TRBD2 matching over 8 bases. Germline V gene sequence: CDR1 SGHAT, CDR2 FQNNGV. V lost 7 bases, J lost 0 bases, and 16 bases stayed unmatched. CDR3 length: 19 amino acids. The variable domain in full, completed from reference TRBV11-2 and TRBJ2-2, reads EAGVAQSPRYKIIEKRQSVAFWCNPISGHATLYWYQQILGQGPKLLIQFQNNGVVDDSQLPKDRFSAERLKGVDSTLKIQPAKLEDSAVYLCASTKGLSSGLTNTGELFFGEGSRLTVL.